Detailed here is one TCR beta chain. Its antigen is not identified. This record belongs to a study of CD8 T cells in Susac syndrome. Study results and limitations: The number of individuals included in the study's TCR sequencing and HLA analysis was acknowledged as relatively small.

Random hexamers were used to reverse transcribe 0.5 to 1 ug of RNA. Amplification of TCR beta CDR3 spanned 54 Vbeta and 13 Jbeta via immunoSEQ multiplex PCR. TCRdb independently ran MiXCR on the immunoSEQ multiplex PCR reads; one entry per CDR3 protein. The table has about 200,000 distinct CDR3 sequences, 85% to 95% seen once. This sequence was found in a human donor in good health. The specimen was CD4+ T cells from PBMCs.

The CDR3 loop reads CATSDPQGTPESTNEKLFF. DNA for the CDR3: TGTGCCACCAGTGATCCACAGGGGACGCCTGAATCGACTAATGAAAAACTGTTTTTT. This chain uses TRBV24-1 with TRBJ1-4; 7 bases align to TRBD1. Trimming cost V 3 bases and J 2 bases; bases outside gene matches: 14. This CDR3 is 19 amino acids long. Germline assignment: CDR1 KGHDR and CDR2 SFDVKD.